The sequence of this T cell receptor beta chain was determined in a study of cytotoxic CD8 clonotypes in ibrutinib-treated CLL. In this sample, this clone turned up a few times. As yet, its antigen is unknown. The repertoire was sequenced with immunoSEQ multiplex PCR; TCRdb's copy has only in-frame clones and lacks some. The sample shows approximately 84,000 clones, 70% to 80% of them seen only once. Study results and limitations: A rise in clonality was seen at ibrutinib response, and a fall back toward baseline was seen at progression.

Germline V CDR1 and CDR2: SGHAT, FQNNGV. Trimming removed 4 bases from V and 0 bases from J; junction bases left unmatched: 5. The CDR3 totals 15 residues. Extraction of around 2 micrograms of genomic DNA from cryopreserved PBMCs supplied material for TCR beta libraries. The input for sequencing was PBMCs, taken after 12 months of ibrutinib treatment. The TCR comes from a human donor with chronic lymphocytic leukemia. V is TRBV11-2 and J is TRBJ2-5; 7 bases line up with TRBD2. Here the CDR3 reads CASSSLLANQETQYF. The CDR3 nucleotides read TGTGCCAGCAGCTCCCTACTAGCGAACCAAGAGACCCAGTACTTC.